The present T cell receptor beta chain was sequenced within a study of blood T cell repertoires in COVID-19. Overall study: T cells, B-cell-depleted T cells, or PBMCs provided the cDNA or gDNA that served as material.

Trimming at V came to 1 base and at J to 12 bases, leaving 9 bases not matched to a gene. CDR3 length: 14 residues. Germline assignment: CDR1 LNHDA and CDR2 SQIVND (reference sequence). As processed by the authors: Estimation of nucleated cell counts was performed using reference gene primer amplification. Using immunoSEQ multiplex PCR, the repertoire was profiled, and TCRdb retains in-frame clones only, with some absent. D and trimming come from the DNA, and the V and J calls and clone size come from that table. The profile shows about 50,000 clones, roughly nine tenths of them singletons. The sequence came from a man aged 60 to 69 with active or convalescent COVID-19. This chain links TRBV19 with TRBJ2-1, with 7 bases lining up with TRBD1. Sequenced: peripheral blood. CDR3 protein: CASSIGAQGQRQFF. The CDR3 DNA reads as TGTGCCAGTAGTATAGGGGCACAGGGACAGCGGCAGTTCTTC. The complete variable domain, with remaining parts taken from reference TRBV19 and TRBJ2-1, reads DGGITQSPKYLFRKEGQNVTLSCEQNLNHDAMYWYRQDPGQGLRLIYYSQIVNDFQKGDIAEGYSVSREKKESFPLTVTSAQKNPTAFYLCASSIGAQGQRQFFGPGTRLTVL.